The TCR beta chain under discussion was sequenced for a study of T cells in Graves' hyperthyroidism and ophthalmopathy. General study findings and limits: In blood, most of the thyroid clonotypes expanded above 0.001 were also present.

The TCR beta CDR3 regions underwent amplification using RNA transcripts as the source. In the first-round RT-PCR of the TCR CDR3, the HTBI primer set was used. MiXCR, run by TCRdb on the multiplex PCR reads, gives a single entry per CDR3 protein. The sample carries hundreds of thousands of distinct CDR3 sequences, under 60% recorded once. Clinical symptoms, serum thyroxine, TRAb, thyroid ultrasound and orbital computed tomography established diagnosis. This CDR3 region has 14 residues. The germline gives CDR1 MNHNS, CDR2 SASEGT. Losses at the gene ends were 6 bases for V and 4 bases for J; bases not matched to a gene: 1. This clonotype showed up just a few times. Its antigen remains unknown.

What was sequenced was peripheral blood or thyroid tissue (not recorded which). This rearrangement joins TRBV6-1 to TRBJ2-3; 13 nucleotides match TRBD2. The TCR originated in a woman under 30 with Graves' hyperthyroidism. This chain's CDR3 is CASSTSGRADTQYF. The CDR3 DNA follows: TGTGCCAGCAGCACTAGCGGGAGGGCAGATACGCAGTATTTT.